These 31 T cell receptor beta chains came from one sample sequenced in a study of shared clonotypes between healthy human individuals. Data came from immunoSEQ multiplex PCR; TCRdb stores just in-frame clones and leaves some out. The sample has 1.5 million to 2.5 million clones; roughly 95% are singletons. CD45RO negativity and positive selection for CCR7 defined naive CD8 cells, a population that excluded terminally differentiated effector memory CD45RA+ cells. The sample taken for sequencing was naive CD8+ T cells sorted from blood. These receptors were taken from a man between 18 and 29 years old in good health.

The rearrangement links TRBV21-1 to TRBJ1-4. TRBV21-1 is tagged as a pseudogene. The CDR3 loop spans 13 amino acids. The CDR3 DNA is TGTGCCAGCACTCTTGCCGGGGCCAACCACGGCCCTTTT. This sequence encodes CASTLAGANHGPF.

Of note for this clone: Different DNA sequences within this sample yield the same CDR3. CDR3 DNA sequence: TGTGCCAGCAGTTTGACAGGGGGCCACGAGCAGTACTTC. Translation gives CASSLTGGHEQYF. The rearrangement joins TRBV27 to TRBJ2-7, with TRBD1 matching over 10 bases. Per germline, CDR1 MNHEY and CDR2 SMNVEV (reference sequence). The CDR3 is made up of 13 amino acids. With 3 bases clipped from V and 5 bases from J, the junction kept 1 base outside the gene matches.

V is TRBV4-3 and J is TRBJ2-5, with a possible D match to TRBD2 (6 bases). This CDR3 has 15 amino acids. V was trimmed by 1 base and J by 5 bases, leaving 14 bases between them. Germline lookup yields CDR1 LGHNA and CDR2 YSLEER. The CDR3 nucleotides read TGCGCCAGCAGCCAAGGGACTACTCGTTGGGAGACCCAGTACTTC. It translates to CASSQGTTRWETQYF.

This clone was detected a few times. This same CDR3 is encoded by further DNA sequences in the sample. The V and J genes are TRBV27 and TRBJ2-2; 8 bases agree with TRBD2. J lost 6 bases, V lost 3 bases, and 0 bases had no gene match. The V gene's germline CDR1 is MNHEY and CDR2 SMNVEV (reference sequence). CDR3 length equals 13 residues. CDR3 amino acids: CASSFGGAGELFF. CDR3 in DNA: TGTGCCAGCAGTTTCGGGGGGGCCGGGGAGCTGTTTTTT.

This clone was found once. The V call is TRBV5-4, the J call TRBJ2-2, with D perhaps matching TRBD1 (5 bases). CDR1 is SGHNT, CDR2 YYREEE, per germline (reference sequence). Trimming cost V 4 bases and J 5 bases, with 12 bases left between them. This CDR3 has 14 amino acids. CDR3 loop: CASSQGYGTGELFF. Written as DNA, the CDR3 is TGTGCCAGCAGCCAGGGATACGGAACCGGGGAGCTGTTTTTT.

V and J are TRBV27 and TRBJ2-7; D possibly corresponds to TRBD1 (6 bases). The CDR3 totals 15 residues. Germline loops: CDR1 MNHEY, CDR2 SMNVEV (reference sequence). Trimming cost V 0 bases and J 4 bases, with 13 bases left between them. The CDR3 DNA follows: TGTGCCAGCAGTTTATCGGGCAGGGGCCAATACGAGCAGTACTTC. It codes for CASSLSGRGQYEQYF.

In nucleotides, the CDR3 is TGTGCCTGGAGTCAGGCCAACACCGGGGAGCTGTTTTTT. Translating gives CAWSQANTGELFF. V and J are TRBV30 and TRBJ2-2; D is uncertain. The germline V and J ends were trimmed by 2 bases and 2 bases, with 6 bases remaining between them. The germline V gene encodes CDR1 GTSNPN and CDR2 SVGIG (reference sequence). This CDR3 is 13 amino acids long.

This clone was picked up a small number of times. The sample holds other DNA sequences that translate to the same CDR3. The chain uses TRBV29-1 and TRBJ1-1, with unresolved D. The germline V gene encodes CDR1 SQVTM and CDR2 ANQGSEA. This CDR3 has 10 residues. V dropped 1 base and J dropped 6 bases, with 3 bases sitting between them. CDR3 amino acids: CSVEGPEAFF. The CDR3 bases are TGCAGCGTTGAAGGTCCTGAAGCTTTCTTT.

About this clone: This same CDR3 is encoded by further DNA sequences in the sample. The chain uses TRBV6-5 and TRBJ2-7; D gene unclear. V was cut by 3 bases and J by 6 bases, with 6 bases left in between. There are 11 residues in the CDR3. Germline V gene data show CDR1 as MNHEY and CDR2 as SVGAGI. CDR3: CASSYLGEQYF. CDR3 nucleotide sequence: TGTGCCAGCAGTTATCTGGGCGAGCAGTACTTC.

This clone occurred once. In the same sample, other DNA sequences code for this CDR3. The gene calls are TRBV7-9 and TRBJ2-5; 9 bases line up with TRBD1. The J segment lost 4 bases and the V segment lost 6 bases, leaving 9 bases of the junction unmatched. The CDR3 has 15 amino acids. CDR1 and CDR2 (germline): SEHNR, FQNEAQ (reference sequence). This CDR3 is CASSPPDRGRETQYF. CDR3 nucleotide sequence: TGTGCCAGCAGTCCCCCGGACAGGGGTAGAGAGACCCAGTACTTC.

This clone was counted a single time. The V gene is TRBV13, the J gene TRBJ2-5; D remains ambiguous. The ends were cut back, 5 bases at V and 1 base at J, with 14 bases in the middle. Germline assignment: CDR1 PRHDT and CDR2 FYEKMQ (reference sequence). The CDR3 contains 15 residues. DNA of the CDR3: TGTGCCAGCAGCCACACCTCCCAAATCCAAGAGACCCAGTACTTC. This codes for CASSHTSQIQETQYF.

The J gene is TRBJ1-1, the V gene TRBV29-1; D is perhaps TRBD1 (6 bases). Trimming took off 4 bases at V and 5 bases at J, with 11 bases between the two ends. From germline, CDR1 is SQVTM and CDR2 ANQGSEA. This CDR3 has 12 residues. CDR3 DNA: TGCAGCGTTGGAGAGGGGGAGACTGAAGCTTTCTTT. The encoded protein is CSVGEGETEAFF.

In this sample, this clone turned up once. The chain recombines TRBV19 with TRBJ2-3, with TRBD2 identical over 9 bases. Germline V lookup: CDR1 LNHDA, CDR2 SQIVND (reference sequence). The CDR3 contains 14 residues. V dropped 1 base and J dropped 6; count of bases not matched to a gene: 2. The CDR3 coding sequence is TGTGCCAGTAGTATAGTCCTAGCGGGGGATACGCAGTATTTT. It yields the protein CASSIVLAGDTQYF.

The DNA for the CDR3 is TGTGCCACCAGGGGGCTGGGTCAGCCCCAGCATTTT. Translating gives CATRGLGQPQHF. The rearrangement links TRBV6-1 to TRBJ1-5; 8 bases are shared with TRBD1. In germline, CDR1 is MNHNS, CDR2 SASEGT. With 10 bases clipped from V and 6 bases from J, the junction kept 5 bases outside the gene matches. CDR3 size: 12 residues.

Turning to this clone: Other DNA sequences of this sample code for an identical CDR3. The rearrangement uses TRBV5-1 and TRBJ2-7, with 9 bases aligning to TRBD1. The CDR3 is made up of 15 amino acids. With V trimmed by 0 bases and J by 1 base, 2 bases remained unmatched. Germline CDR1 SGHRS, CDR2 YFSETQ. In DNA form, the CDR3 reads TGCGCCAGCAGCTTGGGGGGGACAGGGTCCTACGAGCAGTACTTC. Its translation is CASSLGGTGSYEQYF.

This clone appeared a single time. The same CDR3 also results from other DNA sequences found in this sample. This chain uses TRBV5-5 with TRBJ2-7; 11 positions agree with TRBD1. The V gene's germline CDR1 is SGHKS and CDR2 YYEKEE (reference sequence). V was pared by 2 bases and J by 3 bases, with 1 base of the junction left unmatched. There are 14 residues in the CDR3. In DNA, the CDR3 is TGTGCCAGCAGCTTCGGGACAGGGGGCTACGAGCAGTACTTC. Encoded protein: CASSFGTGGYEQYF.

The chain is built from TRBV4-3 and TRBJ2-7; tentatively, D is TRBD1 (6 bases). The CDR3 covers 16 residues. V lost 1 base to trimming and J lost 5 bases, with 18 bases between them. Germline lookup yields CDR1 LGHNA and CDR2 YSLEER. The CDR3 loop is CASSQGWGHEADEQYF. In nucleotides, the CDR3 is TGCGCCAGCAGCCAAGGATGGGGACATGAGGCCGACGAGCAGTACTTC.

The V and J genes are TRBV30 and TRBJ1-2; no clear D gene. Deletions cut 0 bases from V and 6 bases from J, with 8 bases between. The length of the CDR3 is 12 residues. The germline CDR1 and CDR2 sequences are GTSNPN and SVGIG (reference sequence). The CDR3 is CAWSVHTNGYTF. CDR3 in DNA: TGTGCCTGGAGTGTTCATACAAATGGCTACACCTTC.

The chain is built from TRBV5-8 and TRBJ2-5; 9 bases are a match to TRBD1. Unmatched junction bases numbered 10, after V lost 2 bases and J lost 5 bases. The CDR3 covers 16 residues. Germline V CDR1 and CDR2: SGHTS, YDEGEE. The CDR3 nucleotides read TGTGCCAGCAGCTTAATTGGACAGGGGTACGAGGAGACCCAGTACTTC. As protein: CASSLIGQGYEETQYF.

The gene calls are TRBV13 and TRBJ2-7, with D tentatively TRBD2 (7 bases). V shed 6 bases and J shed 7 bases, with 37 bases lying between them. The V gene's germline CDR1 is PRHDT and CDR2 FYEKMQ (reference sequence). There are 20 residues in the CDR3. In DNA, the CDR3 is TGTGCCAGCAGTTTTCACCCAGGGGCTACTAGCGCGGCCAAGCTCCGGGAGCAGTACTTC. As protein: CASSFHPGATSAAKLREQYF.

The V and J genes are TRBV15 and TRBJ2-1; D gene uncertain. The V gene lost 3 bases and the J gene lost 3 bases, with 12 bases spanning the gap. Germline V gives CDR1 LNHNV, CDR2 YYDKDF (reference sequence). This CDR3 has 15 residues. CDR3 DNA sequence: TGTGCCACCAGCAGGGGTAGAGGCATCTACAATGAGCAGTTCTTC. Translated, it gives CATSRGRGIYNEQFF.

The rearrangement links TRBV4-1 to TRBJ2-5, with D tentatively TRBD1 (6 bases). The CDR3 covers 18 residues. Germline-derived CDR1 and CDR2 are MGHRA and YSYEKL. V was cut by 0 bases and J by 4 bases, with 21 bases left in between. The CDR3 reads CASSQEIPFGGAGETQYF. The CDR3 bases are TGCGCCAGCAGCCAAGAGATACCGTTTGGGGGCGCGGGAGAGACCCAGTACTTC.

For this clone: Other DNA sequences in the sample encode the same CDR3. This chain uses TRBV7-9 with TRBJ1-3, with a tentative D call TRBD1 (5 bases). Germline CDR1 SEHNR, CDR2 FQNEAQ (reference sequence). There are 14 residues in the CDR3. V was trimmed by 3 bases and J by 7 bases, leaving 13 bases between them. CDR3 nucleotide sequence: TGTGCCAGCAGCTTGGTCGACAGCGGTAACACCATATATTTT. Translating it yields CASSLVDSGNTIYF.

This clone has only one observation. Its ends do not fully match the called genes, so a read error is possible. The chain carries TRBV7-7 and TRBJ2-1; D unresolved. The germline V gene has CDR1 SSHAT and CDR2 FNYEAQ (reference sequence). The CDR3 runs to 13 residues. CDR3 nucleotides: TGTGCTAGCAGCTTAGCAGTGGGGAATGAGCAGTTCTTC. Protein sequence: CASSLAVGNEQFF.

With regard to this clone: Other DNA variants within this sample encode the same CDR3. The V gene is TRBV5-1, the J gene TRBJ2-7; 9 bases line up with TRBD1. Looked up from germline, CDR1 is SGHRS and CDR2 is YFSETQ. The CDR3 loop spans 14 amino acids. V was clipped by 0 bases and J by 4 bases; unmatched bases: 2. CDR3 nucleotides: TGCGCCAGCAGCTTGGGGACAGGGGTGTACGAGCAGTACTTC. It encodes CASSLGTGVYEQYF.

The chain has TRBV6-5 and TRBJ1-2; TRBD1 is a possible D gene (5 bases). Trimming removed 4 bases from V and 6 bases from J, with 9 bases in between. CDR1 and CDR2 (germline): MNHEY, SVGAGI. This CDR3 comprises 12 residues. DNA of the CDR3: TGTGCCAGCAGTTTAGGAGGGGATGGCTACACCTTC. It encodes CASSLGGDGYTF.

V gene TRBV5-1 combines with J gene TRBJ2-3, with D unclear. The germline V and J ends were trimmed by 1 base and 4 bases, with 16 bases remaining between them. The CDR3 is made up of 16 amino acids. Germline CDR1 is SGHRS and CDR2 is YFSETQ. CDR3: CASSLIWEYPPDTQYF. The CDR3 nucleotides read TGCGCCAGCAGCTTGATATGGGAATACCCCCCAGATACGCAGTATTTT. Supplemented by reference TRBV5-1 and TRBJ2-3, the full variable domain reads KAGVTQTPRYLIKTRGQQVTLSCSPISGHRSVSWYQQTPGQGLQFLFEYFSETQRNKGNFPGRFSGRQFSNSRSEMNVSTLELGDSALYLCASSLIWEYPPDTQYFGPGTRLTVL.

The chain is built from TRBV10-1 and TRBJ2-5; D ambiguous. The germline V gene has CDR1 WNHNN and CDR2 SYGVQD (reference sequence). The length of the CDR3 is 13 residues. V lost 2 bases and J lost 2, with 6 bases in between. The CDR3 DNA reads as TGCGCCAGCAGTGAGAGGCAGCAAGAGACCCAGTACTTC. Translated: CASSERQQETQYF.

This clone was seen only once. The gene calls are TRBV28 and TRBJ1-1, with 11 nucleotides matching TRBD1. Germline V lookup: CDR1 MDHEN, CDR2 SYDVKM. This CDR3 is built from 14 residues. V lost 8 bases, J lost 4 bases, and 6 bases stayed unmatched. CDR3 bases: TGTGCCAGCGGTCCCGGGACAGGGGGCACTGAAGCTTTCTTT. Protein: CASGPGTGGTEAFF.

The DNA of the CDR3 is TGTGCCAGCAGCCGAAACCCCCGGACAGAGACTAATTCACCCCTCCACTTT. It yields the protein CASSRNPRTETNSPLHF. The V gene is TRBV7-9, the J gene TRBJ1-6, with D perhaps matching TRBD1 (6 bases). Germline V gene lookup returns CDR1 SEHNR and CDR2 FQNEAQ (reference sequence). The CDR3 contains 17 residues. V was shortened by 5 bases and J by 6 bases, with 20 bases between the two germline ends. Full variable domain (remainder filled in from reference TRBV7-9 and TRBJ1-6): DTGVSQNPRHKITKRGQNVTFRCDPISEHNRLYWYRQTLGQGPEFLTYFQNEAQLEKSRLLSDRFSAERPKGSFSTLEIQRTEQGDSAMYLCASSRNPRTETNSPLHFGNGTRLTVT.

Concerning this clone: The same CDR3 is also encoded by other DNA sequences in this sample. The chain recombines TRBV11-2 with TRBJ2-1; 10 bases map to TRBD2. Germline lookup yields CDR1 SGHAT and CDR2 FQNNGV. Unmatched junction bases numbered 1, after V lost 1 base and J lost 1 base. CDR3 length equals 16 residues. CDR3: CASSLGTSGSYNEQFF. The CDR3 coding sequence is TGTGCCAGCAGCTTAGGGACTAGCGGTTCCTACAATGAGCAGTTCTTC.